These 25 T cell receptor beta chains came from one sample sequenced in a study of T cell clonotyping in hematopoietic cell transplantation. The repertoire was sequenced with immunoSEQ multiplex PCR; TCRdb's copy has only in-frame clones and lacks some. Among about 18,000 clones listed, roughly 86% were seen once. The time point here: recipient sample about 28 days before transplant, after cytoreduction. The specimen comprised peripheral blood mononuclear cells, sampled before stem cell transplant. All receptors derive from a man aged 50 to 59 with acute myeloid leukemia. Some clones in this sample may be carry-over from other donors' samples.

V gene TRBV19 combines with J gene TRBJ2-3, with TRBD2 as a possible D gene (5 bases). V was cut by 7 bases and J by 5 bases, with 13 bases left in between. The CDR3 length is 13 residues. Germline-derived CDR1 and CDR2 are LNHDA and SQIVND (reference sequence). CDR3 coding DNA: TGTGCCAGTACCGCGGGCCTGGGAGATACGCAGTATTTT. Its protein is CASTAGLGDTQYF.

V is TRBV5-1 and J is TRBJ2-3; a weak D match, TRBD1 (5 bases). The CDR3 consists of 14 residues. Germline V lookup: CDR1 SGHRS, CDR2 YFSETQ. V was clipped by 0 bases and J by 5 bases, with 10 bases between them. CDR3 DNA: TGCGCCAGCAGCTTGGTATCAGGGCTAGATACGCAGTATTTT. Translating gives CASSLVSGLDTQYF.

The chain carries TRBV5-6 and TRBJ1-2; D perhaps matches TRBD1 (5 bases). Trimming cost V 5 bases and J 4 bases, with 12 bases left between them. The CDR3 covers 13 residues. CDR1 and CDR2 (germline): SGHDT, YYEEEE. CDR3 sequence reads: CASSTGTTYGYTF. In DNA form, the CDR3 reads TGTGCCAGCAGTACCGGGACCACCTATGGCTACACCTTC.

This clone was recorded a few times. The genes are TRBV19 and TRBJ1-1, with TRBD1 as a possible D gene (6 bases). Germline V gene sequence: CDR1 LNHDA, CDR2 SQIVND (reference sequence). Trimming took off 7 bases at V and 5 bases at J, with 14 bases between the two ends. The CDR3 covers 13 residues. The CDR3 DNA follows: TGTGCCAGTACTCGGGGGGGGCTGACTGAAGCTTTCTTT. It specifies CASTRGGLTEAFF. The full variable domain, with the rest looked up from reference TRBV19 and TRBJ1-1, is DGGITQSPKYLFRKEGQNVTLSCEQNLNHDAMYWYRQDPGQGLRLIYYSQIVNDFQKGDIAEGYSVSREKKESFPLTVTSAQKNPTAFYLCASTRGGLTEAFFGQGTRLTVV.

This clone was recorded a few times. This sequence joins TRBV4-3 and TRBJ1-3; D is unclear. The CDR3 runs to 16 residues. Trimming left V 0 bases short and J 0 bases short, with 9 bases between. Germline V gene data show CDR1 as LGHNA and CDR2 as YSLEER. In DNA, the CDR3 is TGCGCCAGCAGCCAAGATTCGGAAGGCTCTGGAAACACCATATATTTT. This gives the protein CASSQDSEGSGNTIYF.

This clone appeared a few times. V is TRBV28 and J is TRBJ1-2; no clear D. Germline CDR1 is MDHEN and CDR2 is SYDVKM. Trimming took off 1 base at V and 4 bases at J, with 10 bases between the two ends. CDR3 length: 14 amino acids. The DNA of the CDR3 is TGTGCCAGCAGTTTATTTGACGGCCTCTATGGCTACACCTTC. It yields the protein CASSLFDGLYGYTF.

The J gene is TRBJ1-4, the V gene TRBV27; D call uncertain. The CDR3 sequence is 16 residues long. Germline V gives CDR1 MNHEY, CDR2 SMNVEV (reference sequence). V shed 0 bases and J shed 7 bases, with 15 bases lying between them. CDR3 residues: CASSLSFSTASEKLFF. The CDR3 nucleotides read TGTGCCAGCAGTTTATCGTTTTCAACGGCGAGTGAAAAACTGTTTTTT.

The chain joins TRBV7-2 to TRBJ1-1, with D possibly being TRBD1 (5 bases). The CDR3 consists of 14 residues. Germline V gives CDR1 SGHTA, CDR2 FQGNSA. Between the trimmed V and J ends, which lost 5 bases and 6 bases, there was a span of 16 bases. In DNA form, the CDR3 reads TGTGCCAGCAGCCCAGATCAGGGTTCCGCTGAAGCTTTCTTT. Translation: CASSPDQGSAEAFF.

The V call is TRBV10-3, the J call TRBJ2-7; weak D call: TRBD1 (6 bases). V was clipped by 4 bases and J by 5 bases, with 15 bases between them. This CDR3 comprises 14 residues. Looked up from germline, CDR1 is ENHRY and CDR2 is SYGVKD. DNA for the CDR3: TGTGCCATCAGTGTCCGCACAGGGACCGACGAGCAGTACTTC. Protein product: CAISVRTGTDEQYF.

This clone was counted a few times. The rearrangement uses TRBV19 and TRBJ2-7; the match to TRBD2 covers 8 bases. There are 16 residues in the CDR3. Germline V gene lookup returns CDR1 LNHDA and CDR2 SQIVND (reference sequence). J gave up 0 bases and V 6 bases, and 10 bases lay outside the gene matches. The CDR3 DNA is TGTGCCAGTAGACAAATCTTTCGGGGGGGCTCCTACGAGCAGTACTTC. Its protein product is CASRQIFRGGSYEQYF.

A word on this clone: Relative to the germline gene, one junction end is altered; a read error may explain this. The chain couples TRBV7-2 to TRBJ1-2; D unresolved. This CDR3 contains 13 residues. From germline, CDR1 is SGHTA and CDR2 FQGNSA. CDR3 sequence (DNA): TGTGCCAGCAGCTTAAGTGAGGAGGGCCGCAAACACTTC. This gives the protein CASSLSEEGRKHF.

J is TRBJ1-5 and V is TRBV19; TRBD1 is a possible D gene (5 bases). The V gene's germline CDR1 is LNHDA and CDR2 SQIVND (reference sequence). The CDR3 spans 15 residues. Trimming took 1 base from V and 7 from J, leaving 14 bases between them. The chain's CDR3 is CASSIVGAFGQPQHF. The CDR3 DNA follows: TGTGCCAGTAGTATAGTCGGGGCCTTCGGGCAGCCCCAGCATTTT.

The V call is TRBV30, the J call TRBJ1-1; tentative D call: TRBD1 (5 bases). The V gene lost 2 bases and the J gene lost 2 bases, with 18 bases spanning the gap. The germline gives CDR1 GTSNPN, CDR2 SVGIG (reference sequence). The CDR3 spans 16 residues. CDR3 coding DNA: TGTGCCTGGAGTCCCCCGTTGTCCAGGGATAACACTGAAGCTTTCTTT. This sequence encodes CAWSPPLSRDNTEAFF.

Of note for this clone: The same CDR3 can be traced to other DNA sequences in this sample. J is TRBJ2-7 and V is TRBV29-1, with D perhaps matching TRBD2 (6 bases). In germline, CDR1 is SQVTM, CDR2 ANQGSEA. This CDR3 region has 12 residues. Trimming shortened V by 6 bases and J by 1 base, and 10 bases separated the two germline ends. CDR3 coding DNA: TGCAGCGTAACCGGGAGTTCCTACGAGCAGTACTTC. It specifies CSVTGSSYEQYF.

The chain employs TRBV5-1 and TRBJ2-7; possibly TRBD2 for D (5 bases). CDR3 length equals 13 residues. Deletions cut 4 bases from V and 0 bases from J, with 8 bases between. Germline CDR1 reads SGHRS; CDR2 reads YFSETQ. The CDR3 reads CASSVGDSYEQYF. DNA for the CDR3: TGCGCCAGCAGCGTCGGGGACTCCTACGAGCAGTACTTC.

In this sample, this clone turned up once. The chain links TRBV5-1 to TRBJ2-5; D unresolved. Germline V gives CDR1 SGHRS, CDR2 YFSETQ. Between the trimmed V and J ends, which lost 0 bases and 4 bases, there was a span of 10 bases. The CDR3 loop spans 14 amino acids. The CDR3 sequence: CASSLEGSLETQYF. In nucleotides, the CDR3 is TGCGCCAGCAGCTTGGAGGGCAGTCTAGAGACCCAGTACTTC.

This clone was seen only once. V and J are TRBV9 and TRBJ2-2; D assignment may be TRBD1 or TRBD2 (5 bases each). The CDR3 sequence is 14 residues long. V was shortened by 3 bases and J by 4 bases, with 10 bases between the two germline ends. The V gene's germline CDR1 is SGDLS and CDR2 YYNGEE. CDR3 residues: CASSGGRPTGELFF. The CDR3 DNA is TGTGCCAGCAGCGGGGGACGCCCCACCGGGGAGCTGTTTTTT.

The sample holds a few counts of this clone. This chain joins TRBV6-5 and TRBJ1-6, with a weak D call TRBD1 (6 bases). Trimming took off 1 base at V and 10 bases at J, with 11 bases between the two ends. CDR1 and CDR2 (germline): MNHEY, SVGAGI. The CDR3 sequence is 14 residues long. The CDR3 loop is CASSYYRERSPLHF. The CDR3 DNA reads as TGTGCCAGCAGTTACTACAGGGAACGATCACCCCTCCACTTT.

V is TRBV5-6 and J is TRBJ2-1; TRBD2 aligns across 10 bases. CDR1 is SGHDT and CDR2 is YYEEEE in the germline V gene. V shed 2 bases, J shed 6 bases, and the junction held 8 bases outside the gene matches. The CDR3 contains 16 residues. The CDR3: CASSFLASGGSNEQFF. The DNA of the CDR3 is TGTGCCAGCAGCTTTTTAGCTAGCGGGGGATCCAATGAGCAGTTCTTC.

This clone occurred a few times. This rearrangement joins TRBV19 to TRBJ1-5, with TRBD1 matching 7 bases. CDR1 and CDR2 from the germline V gene are LNHDA and SQIVND (reference sequence). J gave up 6 bases and V 7 bases, and 9 bases lay outside the gene matches. This CDR3 is 14 amino acids long. The CDR3 is CASTNRGLFQPQHF. The CDR3, as DNA: TGTGCCAGTACAAACAGGGGATTATTTCAGCCCCAGCATTTT. Together with reference TRBV19 and TRBJ1-5, the CDR3 gives the full variable domain: DGGITQSPKYLFRKEGQNVTLSCEQNLNHDAMYWYRQDPGQGLRLIYYSQIVNDFQKGDIAEGYSVSREKKESFPLTVTSAQKNPTAFYLCASTNRGLFQPQHFGDGTRLSIL.

This clone has just one count. V is TRBV7-9 and J is TRBJ1-1; no firm D call. The V gene's germline CDR1 is SEHNR and CDR2 FQNEAQ (reference sequence). The CDR3 is made up of 14 amino acids. V was cut by 4 bases and J by 3 bases, with 12 bases left in between. CDR3: CASSWTSRDTEAFF. The CDR3 bases are TGTGCCAGCAGCTGGACCAGTAGGGACACTGAAGCTTTCTTT.

The V and J genes are TRBV10-1 and TRBJ1-1; 8 bases line up with TRBD1. Germline lookup yields CDR1 WNHNN and CDR2 SYGVQD (reference sequence). V lost 6 bases, J lost 0 bases, and 9 bases stayed unmatched. The CDR3 runs to 16 residues. The CDR3 sequence: CASRAQGVYMNTEAFF. The CDR3 bases are TGCGCCAGCAGGGCACAGGGGGTTTACATGAACACTGAAGCTTTCTTT.

The chain couples TRBV4-3 to TRBJ2-2, with a tentative D call TRBD1 (5 bases). The germline V gene encodes CDR1 LGHNA and CDR2 YSLEER. The CDR3 length is 13 residues. V was trimmed by 4 bases and J by 7 bases, leaving 10 bases between them. CDR3: CASSPGYLGELFF. The DNA for the CDR3 is TGCGCCAGCAGCCCAGGGTACCTCGGGGAGCTGTTTTTT.

V is TRBV7-2 and J is TRBJ2-1, with 10 bases matching TRBD1. V gave up 5 bases and J gave up 8 bases; unmatched junction bases: 9. Germline V gives CDR1 SGHTA, CDR2 FQGNSA. The CDR3 has 15 amino acids. The CDR3 protein is CASSPTGGHRYEQFF. The CDR3 DNA sequence: TGTGCCAGCAGCCCGACAGGGGGCCATAGGTATGAGCAGTTCTTC.

The J gene is TRBJ1-6, the V gene TRBV6-5; 8 nucleotides match TRBD1. Germline CDR1 MNHEY, CDR2 SVGAGI. This CDR3 is 15 amino acids long. V shed 6 bases, J shed 7 bases, and the junction held 8 bases outside the gene matches. As DNA, the CDR3 is TGTGCCAGCAGCCAGGACAGGGTATGGAATTCACCCCTCCACTTT. It codes for CASSQDRVWNSPLHF.